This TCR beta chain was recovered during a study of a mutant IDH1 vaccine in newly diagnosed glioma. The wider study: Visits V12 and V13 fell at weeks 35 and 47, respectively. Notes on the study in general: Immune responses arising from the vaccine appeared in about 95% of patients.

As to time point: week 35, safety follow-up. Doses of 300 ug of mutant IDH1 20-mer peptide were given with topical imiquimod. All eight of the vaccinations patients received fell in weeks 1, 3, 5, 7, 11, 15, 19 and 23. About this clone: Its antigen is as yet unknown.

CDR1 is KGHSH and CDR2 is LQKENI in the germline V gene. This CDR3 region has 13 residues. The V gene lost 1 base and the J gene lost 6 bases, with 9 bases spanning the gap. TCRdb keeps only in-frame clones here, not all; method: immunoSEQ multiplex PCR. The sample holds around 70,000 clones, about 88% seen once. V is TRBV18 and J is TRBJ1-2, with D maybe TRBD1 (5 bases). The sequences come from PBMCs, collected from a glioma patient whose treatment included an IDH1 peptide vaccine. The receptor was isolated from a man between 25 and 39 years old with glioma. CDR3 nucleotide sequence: TGTGCCAGCTCACCACGGGGGGACGATGGCTACACCTTC. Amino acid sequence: CASSPRGDDGYTF.